This T cell receptor beta chain is drawn from a study of beta chain features in type 1 diabetes. At the level of the study: Healthy donors, compared against patients, showed similar age, gender and cell yields. Whole-study results and caveats: In all four CD4+ subsets, TCRB CDR3 length was significantly, moderately reduced in type 1 diabetes.

Every participating donor gave one draw, a heparinised blood sample averaging roughly 100 mL. Isolated RNA was reverse transcribed in full, so expressed TCRB transcripts were sequenced. Profiling relied on immunoSEQ multiplex PCR, and the TCRdb table lists in-frame clones only, not all of them. Here the sample spans hundreds of thousands of clones, around 7.6% being singletons. Points on this clone: The antigen is unknown. The same CDR3 arises from other DNA sequences in this sample as well.

CDR1 and CDR2 from the germline V gene are MDHEN and SYDVKM. The CDR3 extends over 13 amino acids. V was trimmed by 5 bases and J by 3 bases, leaving 9 bases between them. The receptor comes from a woman younger than 35 in good health. The chain uses TRBV28 and TRBJ2-3, with D possibly matching TRBD1 (6 bases). The specimen was central memory CD4+ T cells from blood. The CDR3 here is CASSLQGTDTQYF. In DNA, the CDR3 is TGTGCCAGCAGTCTACAGGGAACAGATACGCAGTATTTT.